This entry lists 9 T cell receptor beta chains sequenced from one sample in a study of breast tumors, draining lymph nodes, adjacent tissues. TCRdb used MiXCR to reprocess the multiplex PCR reads, holding one entry per CDR3 protein. The table includes 20,000 to 25,000 distinct CDR3 sequences, roughly 50% detected once. Sequenced input: breast tumor tissue. The receptors come from a female donor with breast cancer. Some clones in this sample may be carry-over from other donors' samples.

At least ten counts were recorded for this clonotype. J is TRBJ2-7 and V is TRBV30, with 7 nucleotides matching TRBD2. This CDR3 region has 13 residues. CDR1 and CDR2 from the germline V gene are GTSNPN and SVGIG (reference sequence). V shed 1 base and J 2 bases; nucleotides not matched to a gene: 2. CDR3: CAWSAGTTYEQYF. DNA for the CDR3: TGTGCCTGGAGTGCGGGGACTACCTACGAGCAGTACTTC.

Ten or more counts support this clonotype. This sequence may be a read error, since a much larger clone differs from it by one base. V usage is TRBV6-4 and J usage is TRBJ2-3, with TRBD2 identical over 14 bases. After removal of 5 bases from V and 5 bases from J, the junction contained 3 bases not matched to a gene. The V gene's germline CDR1 is MRHNA and CDR2 SNTAGT. The CDR3 is 15 residues long. In DNA, the CDR3 is TGTGCCAGCAGTCCGGGACTAGCGGGAGTAGATACGCAGTATTTT. Its translation: CASSPGLAGVDTQYF.

The chain carries TRBV12-3 or TRBV12-4 and TRBJ2-7; TRBD2 agrees at 13 bases. The CDR3 consists of 16 residues. V shed 6 bases and J 0 bases; nucleotides not matched to a gene: 5. The CDR3 DNA reads as TGTGCCAGCAGCGCCTGGACTAGCGGGAGCTCCTACGAGCAGTACTTC. Residues: CASSAWTSGSSYEQYF.

This chain uses TRBV12-3 or TRBV12-4 with TRBJ2-7, with D perhaps TRBD1 (6 bases). V lost 5 bases and J lost 2, with 13 bases in between. This CDR3 comprises 14 residues. The CDR3 sequence is CASSPVKGAYEQYF. In DNA, the CDR3 is TGTGCCAGCAGTCCAGTTAAGGGGGCCTACGAGCAGTACTTC.

As to this clonotype: Given a much more abundant clone one base away, this may be a read error. The chain carries TRBV11-2 and TRBJ2-1, with D possibly matching TRBD1 (5 bases). The end of the DNA fits TRBJ2-7 better, so the J call may be wrong. Per the germline V gene, CDR1 is SGHAT and CDR2 is FQNNGV. This CDR3 has 14 amino acids. CDR3 nucleotides: TGTGCCAGCAGCTTTAGTAGTGGGGCCAATGAGCAGTACTTC. Its protein is CASSFSSGANEQYF.

There are many counts of this clonotype. V usage is TRBV6-1 and J usage is TRBJ2-1; the D gene is possibly TRBD2 (6 bases). The germline V and J ends were trimmed by 2 bases and 4 bases, with 12 bases remaining between them. There are 15 residues in the CDR3. From germline, CDR1 is MNHNS and CDR2 SASEGT. The DNA for the CDR3 is TGTGCCAGCAGTGAATCGCTAGCGTTGTACAATGAGCAGTTCTTC. It translates to CASSESLALYNEQFF.

This clonotype was seen ten or more times. The chain recombines TRBV6-2 or TRBV6-3 with TRBJ2-3, with a tentative D call TRBD1 (6 bases). The CDR3 is 15 amino acids. Germline V lookup: CDR1 MNHEY, CDR2 SVGEGT. V lost 2 bases and J 2 bases, leaving 11 bases between the germline ends. CDR3 nucleotide sequence: TGTGCCAGCAGTTACCAAGGACAGCCCACAGATACGCAGTATTTT. Protein sequence: CASSYQGQPTDTQYF.

This clonotype was found many times. A much larger clone sits a single nucleotide away, making a read error possible. The chain combines TRBV20-1 with TRBJ2-7; the match to TRBD2 covers 14 bases. J was trimmed by 2 bases and V by 6 bases; bases with no gene match: 12. Germline-derived CDR1 and CDR2 are DFQATT and SNEGSKA (reference sequence). This CDR3 has 17 residues. CDR3 protein: CSASPGLAGAPAYEQYF. The CDR3 DNA is TGCAGTGCGTCTCCGGGACTAGCGGGAGCGCCAGCCTACGAGCAGTACTTC.

The rearrangement joins TRBV2 to TRBJ2-7, with D tentatively TRBD2 (6 bases). Trimming cost V 4 bases and J 0 bases, with 13 bases left between them. This CDR3 has 15 residues. Germline CDR1 reads SNHLY; CDR2 reads FYNNEI. CDR3 region: CASSADDGSSYEQYF. DNA of the CDR3: TGTGCCAGCAGTGCTGATGACGGGAGCTCCTACGAGCAGTACTTC.